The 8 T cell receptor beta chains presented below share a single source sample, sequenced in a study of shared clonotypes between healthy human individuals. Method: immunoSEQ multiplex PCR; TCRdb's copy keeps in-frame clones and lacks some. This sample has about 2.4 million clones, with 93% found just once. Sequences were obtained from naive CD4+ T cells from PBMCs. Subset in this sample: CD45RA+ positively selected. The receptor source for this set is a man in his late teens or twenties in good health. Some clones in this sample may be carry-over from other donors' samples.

The CDR3 loop reads CARRPNTGGTGELFF. Here the CDR3 DNA reads TGTGCCAGACGCCCGAACACAGGAGGCACCGGGGAGCTGTTTTTT. The chain carries TRBV2 and TRBJ2-2; either TRBD1 or TRBD2 may supply D (5 bases each). Germline V gene data show CDR1 as SNHLY and CDR2 as FYNNEI. Trimming shortened V by 9 bases and J by 4 bases, and 18 bases separated the two germline ends. The CDR3 has 15 amino acids.

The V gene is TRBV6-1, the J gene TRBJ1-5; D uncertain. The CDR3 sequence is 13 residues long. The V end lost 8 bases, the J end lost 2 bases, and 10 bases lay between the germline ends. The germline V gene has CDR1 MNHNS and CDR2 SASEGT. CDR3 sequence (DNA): TGTGCCAGCCGATTGGCGGGCAATCAGCCCCAGCATTTT. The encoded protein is CASRLAGNQPQHF.

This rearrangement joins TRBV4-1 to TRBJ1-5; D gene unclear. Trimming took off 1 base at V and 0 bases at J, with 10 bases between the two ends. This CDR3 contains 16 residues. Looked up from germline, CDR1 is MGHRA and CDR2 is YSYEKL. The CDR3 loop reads CASSQGISYSNQPQHF. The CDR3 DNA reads TGCGCCAGCAGCCAAGGTATTTCTTATAGCAATCAGCCCCAGCATTTT.

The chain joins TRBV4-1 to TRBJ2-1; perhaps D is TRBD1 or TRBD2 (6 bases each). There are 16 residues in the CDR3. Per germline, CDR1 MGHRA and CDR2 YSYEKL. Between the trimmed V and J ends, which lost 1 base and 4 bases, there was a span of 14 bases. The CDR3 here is CASSQALGGWYNEQFF. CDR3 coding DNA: TGCGCCAGCAGCCAAGCCCTGGGGGGCTGGTACAATGAGCAGTTCTTC.

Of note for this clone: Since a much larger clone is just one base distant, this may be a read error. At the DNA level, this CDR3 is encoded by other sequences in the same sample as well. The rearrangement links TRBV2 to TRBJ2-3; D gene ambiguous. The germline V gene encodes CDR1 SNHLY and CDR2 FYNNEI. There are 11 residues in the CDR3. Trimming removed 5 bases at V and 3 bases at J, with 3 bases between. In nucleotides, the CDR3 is TGTGCCAGCAGTCTAACAGATACGCAGTATTTT. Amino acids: CASSLTDTQYF.

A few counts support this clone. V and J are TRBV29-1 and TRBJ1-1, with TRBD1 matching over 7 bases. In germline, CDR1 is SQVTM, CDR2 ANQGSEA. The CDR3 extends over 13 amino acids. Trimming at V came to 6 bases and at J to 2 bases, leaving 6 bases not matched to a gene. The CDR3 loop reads CSVGGQYNTEAFF. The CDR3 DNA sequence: TGCAGCGTCGGGGGACAGTATAACACTGAAGCTTTCTTT.

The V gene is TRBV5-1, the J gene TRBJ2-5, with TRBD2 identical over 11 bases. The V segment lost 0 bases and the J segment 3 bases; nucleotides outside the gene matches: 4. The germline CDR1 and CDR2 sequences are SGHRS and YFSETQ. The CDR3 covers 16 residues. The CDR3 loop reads CASSLATSGKKETQYF. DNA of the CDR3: TGCGCCAGCAGCTTGGCGACTAGCGGGAAAAAAGAGACCCAGTACTTC.

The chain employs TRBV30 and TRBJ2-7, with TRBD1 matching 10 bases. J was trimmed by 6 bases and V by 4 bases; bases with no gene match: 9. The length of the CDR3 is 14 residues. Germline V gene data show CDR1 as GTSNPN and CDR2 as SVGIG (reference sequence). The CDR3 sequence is CAWNPGTGVREQYF. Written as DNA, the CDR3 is TGTGCCTGGAATCCCGGGACAGGGGTTCGCGAGCAGTACTTC.